This T cell receptor beta chain appears in the sequencing data of a study of OX40 agonist ivuxolimab in advanced cancers. Study overall: Hepatocellular carcinoma, melanoma, renal cell or head and neck cancer affected the dose-escalation patients. Allowance was made for prior anti-PD-1, anti-PD-L1 or anti-CTLA-4 therapy, and 35% to 40% had some.

Sequencing used immunoSEQ multiplex PCR; TCRdb keeps in-frame clones, though not all of them. The table shows around 75,000 clones, with under 90% occurring only once. The germline V gene has CDR1 SGHRS and CDR2 YFSETQ. The CDR3 is 14 amino acids. Unmatched junction bases numbered 6, after V lost 1 base and J lost 5 bases. In its sample, this clone was seen a few times. Its antigen is as yet unknown. Regarding the study as a whole: There were, on average, more expanded clones in CD8+ T cells than in CD4+. The CD4+ and CD8+ T cells in the blood had expanded clonally by week 6 at 0.1 to 3.0 mg/kg.

Here the sequenced sample was CD4+ or CD8+ T cells sorted from blood, taken in a trial of the OX40 agonist ivuxolimab. The genes are TRBV5-1 and TRBJ2-7, with TRBD2 identical over 7 bases. The sequence was collected from an adult with an advanced solid tumor such as melanoma, head and neck, liver or kidney cancer. The CDR3 region has the DNA TGCGCCAGCAGCTTGACTAGCGAGTTTAACGAGCAGTACTTC. Its translation: CASSLTSEFNEQYF.